This T cell receptor beta chain was captured in a study of CD8 T cells in Susac syndrome. The CDR3 loop spans 13 amino acids. V was pared by 1 base and J by 8 bases, with 10 bases between. CDR1 SGHDN and CDR2 FVKESK come from the germline V gene. cDNA came from about 0.46 to 1 ug RNA primed by random hexamers. TCRdb reprocessed the immunoSEQ multiplex PCR reads with MiXCR, giving one entry per CDR3 protein. The sample has about 140,000 distinct CDR3 sequences; about 95% are singletons. Sequencing used CD4+ T cells from PBMCs. This receptor was taken from a human donor with Susac syndrome. The rearrangement uses TRBV14 and TRBJ2-3, with D maybe TRBD1 (5 bases). CDR3 residues: CASSQGTRVTQYF. In DNA form, the CDR3 reads TGTGCCAGCAGCCAAGGTACCAGGGTTACGCAGTATTTT.